The T cell receptor (beta chain) described here comes from a study of Ad26.COV2.S vaccination and SARS-CoV-2 variants. Across the whole study: Donor was one of the participants in the Ad26.COV2.S arm of the COV1001 trial.

Using immunoSEQ multiplex PCR, the repertoire was profiled, and TCRdb retains in-frame clones only, with some absent. The table shows around 380,000 clones, with around nine tenths occurring only once. Germline V CDR1 and CDR2: SGHRS, YFSETQ. This CDR3 contains 13 residues. V lost 0 bases and J 5 bases, leaving 8 bases between the germline ends. Noted treatment: 15 to 20 received Ad26.COV2.S at low or high dose, single or two shots; several received placebo; per-sample allocation not given. Sampling occurred on day 63 after the first vaccine or placebo injection. Donation came from an adult in Boston who was aged 18-55 years.

The origin of this receptor is a person aged 18-60 years who received the Ad26.COV2.S COVID-19 vaccine or a placebo. V is TRBV5-1 and J is TRBJ2-5; D call uncertain. The sequenced sample was peripheral blood, obtained in a trial of Ad26.COV2.S vaccine versus placebo. This CDR3 reads CASSLVTYETQYF. DNA for the CDR3: TGCGCCAGCAGCTTGGTGACGTACGAGACCCAGTACTTC.